Listed here is a single T cell receptor (beta chain). This CDR3 is built from 15 residues. The V end lost 1 base, the J end lost 3 bases, and 12 bases lay between the germline ends. Germline V CDR1 and CDR2: KGHSH, LQKENI. This sample was included in a study of blood T cell repertoires in COVID-19. Study-level background: Donors in the United States, Italy and Spain gave samples during acute or convalescent COVID-19.

The method was immunoSEQ multiplex PCR; TCRdb's version includes in-frame clones alone and lacks a portion of them. The repertoire holds hundreds of thousands of clones, with 85% as singletons. This clonotype was obtained from a woman aged 45-65 years who had recovered from COVID-19. The sample taken for sequencing was PBMCs or T cells enriched from blood (not recorded which). The J gene is TRBJ1-1, the V gene TRBV18, with D perhaps matching TRBD1 (5 bases). The DNA of the CDR3 is TGTGCCAGCTCACCACAGGGGCAGACCGACACTGAAGCTTTCTTT. Translation gives CASSPQGQTDTEAFF. The entire variable domain, with the rest obtained from reference TRBV18 and TRBJ1-1, is as follows: NAGVMQNPRHLVRRRGQEARLRCSPMKGHSHVYWYRQLPEEGLKFMVYLQKENIIDESGMPKERFSAEFPKEGPSILRIQQVVRGDSAAYFCASSPQGQTDTEAFFGQGTRLTVV.